The 20 T cell receptor beta chains presented below share a single source sample, sequenced in a study of T-cell reconstitution after alpha-beta-depleted transplantation in children. For TCRbeta, the library was prepared with unique molecular identifiers. TCRdb reprocessed the PCR reads with MiXCR, giving one entry per CDR3 protein. The sample has about 640,000 distinct CDR3 sequences, 10% to 15% seen once. The sample was PBMCs, mostly from graft donor cells, taken 360 days after TCRalphabeta/CD19-depleted stem cell transplant. These receptor sequences come from a male patient younger than 18 who had a stem cell transplant for acute myeloid leukemia, so the T cells may come from the graft donor.

The chain carries TRBV5-4 and TRBJ1-4; tentative D call: TRBD1 (5 bases). The V end lost 10 bases, the J end lost 4 bases, and 26 bases lay between the germline ends. The CDR3 has 17 residues. Germline V gene sequence: CDR1 SGHNT, CDR2 YYREEE (reference sequence). As DNA, the CDR3 is TGTGCCTACTTCTGGAGGGACGCGTTCTCACATAATGAAAAACTGTTTTTT. This translates into CAYFWRDAFSHNEKLFF.

This clonotype appeared a few times. The V call is TRBV12-3 or TRBV12-4, the J call TRBJ2-1, with D unresolved. Trimming stripped 2 bases from V and 3 bases from J, with 8 bases between. The CDR3 is 14 amino acids. This CDR3 is CASSLYGLYNEQFF. In DNA, the CDR3 is TGTGCCAGCAGTTTATACGGTCTCTACAATGAGCAGTTCTTC.

The chain joins TRBV20-1 to TRBJ2-2; 8 bases fit TRBD2. The CDR3 sequence is 20 residues long. The germline V gene encodes CDR1 DFQATT and CDR2 SNEGSKA (reference sequence). V was pared by 0 bases and J by 7 bases, with 22 bases of the junction left unmatched. The DNA of the CDR3 is TGCAGTGCTAGAGATCCCCTACAGGGTTTTGCCGGGAGGGCCGACGGGGAGCTGTTTTTT. Translation gives CSARDPLQGFAGRADGELFF.

This clonotype has more than one count but fewer than ten. V and J are TRBV2 and TRBJ2-4; no definite D call. Germline V CDR1 and CDR2: SNHLY, FYNNEI. Between the trimmed V and J ends, which lost 8 bases and 2 bases, there was a span of 13 bases. The CDR3 loop spans 14 amino acids. CDR3: CASSRQAPKNIQYF. The CDR3 region has the DNA TGTGCCAGCTCCCGACAAGCCCCCAAAAACATTCAGTACTTC.

This clonotype has only a few counts. The chain couples TRBV7-9 to TRBJ2-5, with D unresolved. Germline lookup yields CDR1 SEHNR and CDR2 FQNEAQ (reference sequence). This CDR3 contains 13 residues. Trimming stripped 8 bases from V and 5 bases from J, with 15 bases between. The CDR3 coding sequence is TGTGCCAGCGTAGGCCGGGTTGGGGAGACCCAGTACTTC. It codes for CASVGRVGETQYF.

This clonotype was picked up a small number of times. The chain uses TRBV7-2 and TRBJ2-3; maybe TRBD2 (5 bases). Germline lookup yields CDR1 SGHTA and CDR2 FQGNSA. The CDR3 is made up of 16 amino acids. Trimming took off 5 bases at V and 5 bases at J, with 20 bases between the two ends. For the CDR3, the DNA is TGTGCCAGCAGCCCCCAGTTAGGGAGAGGTGGAGATACGCAGTATTTT. This codes for CASSPQLGRGGDTQYF.

This clonotype occurred many times. This chain links TRBV9 with TRBJ2-1; D uncertain. Trimming cost V 0 bases and J 3 bases, with 7 bases left between them. The CDR3 is made up of 14 amino acids. Germline CDR1 and CDR2: SGDLS and YYNGEE. CDR3 coding DNA: TGTGCCAGCAGCGTAGGACCGAGCTACAATGAGCAGTTCTTC. Protein: CASSVGPSYNEQFF.

This clonotype was seen a few times. This chain connects TRBV20-1 to TRBJ2-7; TRBD1 is a possible D gene (6 bases). The CDR3 runs 16 residues. The V gene lost 1 base and the J gene lost 2 bases, with 18 bases spanning the gap. Germline CDR1 reads DFQATT; CDR2 reads SNEGSKA (reference sequence). The CDR3 protein is CSARGLTDSFPYEQYF. The CDR3 DNA follows: TGCAGTGCTAGAGGCCTCACGGACAGCTTTCCCTACGAGCAGTACTTC.

This rearrangement joins TRBV2 to TRBJ2-1; 9 positions agree with TRBD2. The CDR3 loop spans 14 amino acids. In germline, CDR1 is SNHLY, CDR2 FYNNEI. CDR3 nucleotides: TGTACCCTCAGCATACTAGCGGGTATCAATGAGCAGTTCTTC. Its protein is CTLSILAGINEQFF.

V and J are TRBV15 and TRBJ2-7, with D unclear. CDR3 length: 14 amino acids. Germline V lookup: CDR1 LNHNV, CDR2 YYDKDF (reference sequence). The V end lost 3 bases, the J end lost 8 bases, and 17 bases lay between the germline ends. The CDR3 is CATSSPQQVDQQYF. The CDR3 DNA reads TGTGCCACCAGCAGTCCCCAGCAGGTAGACCAGCAGTACTTC.

This clonotype was seen repeatedly, ten times or more. This chain joins TRBV7-2 and TRBJ2-1; D perhaps matches TRBD2 (5 bases). The CDR3 length is 14 residues. The V and J ends lost 7 bases and 4 bases respectively, with 14 bases between them. From germline, CDR1 is SGHTA and CDR2 FQGNSA. The CDR3 sequence is CASNRLRLYNEQFF. The CDR3 DNA sequence: TGTGCCAGCAACCGACTGAGACTATACAATGAGCAGTTCTTC.

Only a few counts were recorded for this clonotype. The rearrangement joins TRBV6-2 or TRBV6-3 to TRBJ2-3, with D tentatively TRBD1 (6 bases). V was clipped by 4 bases and J by 13 bases, with 21 bases between them. CDR1 MNHEY and CDR2 SVGEGT come from the germline V gene. This CDR3 contains 14 residues. The CDR3 loop reads CASSLGATSTLKYF. Written as DNA, the CDR3 is TGTGCCAGCAGTTTGGGGGCTACCTCGACCCTCAAGTATTTT.

In this sample, this clonotype turned up a few times. The genes are TRBV29-1 and TRBJ1-5, with D perhaps matching TRBD1 (5 bases). This CDR3 comprises 15 residues. V was trimmed by 6 bases and J by 5 bases, leaving 20 bases between them. Germline CDR1 is SQVTM and CDR2 is ANQGSEA. Here the CDR3 DNA reads TGCAGCGTCTCCGTGGAGGGAATCAGGGATCAGCCCCAGCATTTT. This translates into CSVSVEGIRDQPQHF. The whole variable domain, filled in from reference TRBV29-1 and TRBJ1-5, reads SAVISQKPSRDICQRGTSLTIQCQVDSQVTMMFWYRQQPGQSLTLIATANQGSEATYESGFVIDKFPISRPNLTFSTLTVSNMSPEDSSIYLCSVSVEGIRDQPQHFGDGTRLSIL.

A few counts support this clonotype. This chain uses TRBV11-2 with TRBJ2-3; no reliable D call. V was trimmed by 0 bases and J by 0 bases, leaving 10 bases between them. The CDR3 runs to 16 residues. The germline V gene has CDR1 SGHAT and CDR2 FQNNGV. Here the CDR3 DNA reads TGTGCCAGCAGCTTAGATGGAGCGCCCAGCACAGATACGCAGTATTTT. Translation: CASSLDGAPSTDTQYF. The full variable domain, rest sourced from reference TRBV11-2 and TRBJ2-3, is EAGVAQSPRYKIIEKRQSVAFWCNPISGHATLYWYQQILGQGPKLLIQFQNNGVVDDSQLPKDRFSAERLKGVDSTLKIQPAKLEDSAVYLCASSLDGAPSTDTQYFGPGTRLTVL.

V usage is TRBV28 and J usage is TRBJ2-7; D may be TRBD1 (6 bases). V lost 6 bases and J lost 2, with 17 bases in between. The CDR3 is 15 residues long. The germline V gene has CDR1 MDHEN and CDR2 SYDVKM. CDR3 residues: CASRESGHLTYEQYF. CDR3 bases: TGTGCCAGCAGGGAATCGGGACACTTAACCTACGAGCAGTACTTC.

V gene TRBV5-1 combines with J gene TRBJ2-3; D unclear. V dropped 2 bases and J dropped 2 bases, with 12 bases sitting between them. The CDR3 is 15 amino acids. Per the germline V gene, CDR1 is SGHRS and CDR2 is YFSETQ. CDR3 DNA sequence: TGCGCCAGCAGCTTAATTCGGGCCTCCACAGATACGCAGTATTTT. Its translation is CASSLIRASTDTQYF.

The J gene is TRBJ2-1, the V gene TRBV27, with 9 positions matching TRBD2. The CDR3 sequence is 17 residues long. V lost 6 bases, J lost 5 bases, and 14 bases stayed unmatched. The V gene's germline CDR1 is MNHEY and CDR2 SMNVEV (reference sequence). The chain's CDR3 is CASRNLQSSGNNNEQFF. In nucleotides, the CDR3 is TGTGCCAGCAGAAACCTACAATCTAGCGGGAACAACAATGAGCAGTTCTTC.

The rearrangement uses TRBV18 and TRBJ2-7; 9 bases are a match to TRBD1. The J segment lost 5 bases and the V segment lost 4 bases, leaving 3 bases of the junction unmatched. Germline V lookup: CDR1 KGHSH, CDR2 LQKENI. CDR3 length equals 13 residues. CDR3: CASSRRTGDEQYF. The CDR3 bases are TGTGCCAGCTCACGCCGGACAGGGGACGAGCAGTACTTC.

This clonotype occurred many times. The chain recombines TRBV4-3 with TRBJ2-3; TRBD2 might be the D (6 bases). The germline V gene encodes CDR1 LGHNA and CDR2 YSLEER. This CDR3 comprises 16 residues. The V end lost 0 bases, the J end lost 4 bases, and 14 bases lay between the germline ends. The CDR3 spells CASSQDGGGGADTQYF. The CDR3 DNA follows: TGCGCCAGCAGCCAAGATGGGGGAGGCGGGGCAGATACGCAGTATTTT.

The chain links TRBV14 to TRBJ2-1, with D perhaps TRBD1 or TRBD2 (5 bases each). Germline loops: CDR1 SGHDN, CDR2 FVKESK. The length of the CDR3 is 18 residues. The ends were cut back, 0 bases at V and 0 bases at J, with 15 bases in the middle. CDR3 coding DNA: TGTGCCAGCAGCCAAGATCGGGGCAGATGGAGCTCCTACAATGAGCAGTTCTTC. As protein: CASSQDRGRWSSYNEQFF.